This TCR beta chain stems from a study of early T cells in non-severe SARS-CoV-2 infection. As for the study in general: Sequencing was performed on bulk RNA from unsorted whole blood, leaving chains unpaired. Study outcomes and limitations: Lookups in VDJdb leaned toward anti-spike CD8 responses and missed private and CD4 specificities.

This clonotype was seen many times. The target antigen is unknown. Researchers attached unique molecular identifiers to individual cDNA molecules. TCRdb reprocessed the 5' RACE reads via MiXCR and lists one record per CDR3 protein. The profile shows fewer than 80,000 distinct CDR3 sequences, approximately 8.8% of them singletons. V was pared by 4 bases and J by 4 bases, with 20 bases between. This CDR3 is built from 16 residues. Germline V gives CDR1 SGHRS, CDR2 YFSETQ. The source is an adult who was a healthcare worker with PCR-confirmed SARS-CoV-2 infection or an uninfected control (not recorded which). The sample consisted of whole blood, taken at baseline. The chain uses TRBV5-1 and TRBJ1-1; D remains unclear. The CDR3 DNA reads as TGCGCCAGCAGCCCGATCGAATTCGGGCAGAGCACTGAAGCTTTCTTT. It translates to CASSPIEFGQSTEAFF.